This entry lists 20 T cell receptor beta chains sequenced from one sample in a study of cytomegalovirus exposure and HLA in healthy donors. The PCR had 60 Vbeta and 13 Jbeta primers. TCRdb's table, derived via immunoSEQ multiplex PCR, lists solely in-frame clones and lacks some. The sample lists more than 90,000 clones, about two thirds occurring once. Material: PBMCs. The receptors were sampled from a man aged 50 or older in good health and CMV-seronegative.

This clone came up once. This chain's CDR3 is CASHRGEAEAFF. In DNA form, the CDR3 reads TGTGCCAGCCACAGGGGGGAGGCTGAAGCTTTCTTT. This chain uses TRBV2 with TRBJ1-1, with 8 bases identical to TRBD1. Germline CDR1 and CDR2: SNHLY and FYNNEI. Germline trimming cut 8 bases from V and 6 bases from J; bases unmatched to any gene: 5. The CDR3 runs 12 residues.

The gene calls are TRBV10-3 and TRBJ1-2; D gene ambiguous. Trimming took 5 bases from V and 5 from J, leaving 6 bases between them. The CDR3 loop spans 11 amino acids. The germline gives CDR1 ENHRY, CDR2 SYGVKD. DNA of the CDR3: TGTGCCATCAGTCCGACTTATGGCTACACCTTC. Its translation is CAISPTYGYTF.

The rearrangement uses TRBV6-1 and TRBJ1-5; D is undetermined. V shed 6 bases and J shed 0 bases, with 12 bases lying between them. The CDR3 consists of 15 residues. Germline V gives CDR1 MNHNS, CDR2 SASEGT. This chain's CDR3 is CASRPSADSNQPQHF. CDR3 sequence (DNA): TGTGCCAGCAGGCCCTCGGCGGATAGCAATCAGCCCCAGCATTTT.

The chain employs TRBV7-2 and TRBJ1-5; D is possibly TRBD1 (6 bases). Germline CDR1 is SGHTA and CDR2 is FQGNSA. Trimming removed 6 bases at V and 6 bases at J, with 18 bases between. The CDR3 extends over 15 amino acids. CDR3 sequence reads: CASRQRTGLGQPQHF. The CDR3 bases are TGTGCCAGCAGACAGAGAACAGGGCTGGGTCAGCCCCAGCATTTT. The complete variable domain, with remaining parts taken from reference TRBV7-2 and TRBJ1-5, reads GAGVSQSPSNKVTEKGKDVELRCDPISGHTALYWYRQSLGQGLEFLIYFQGNSAPDKSGLPSDRFSAERTGGSVSTLTIQRTQQEDSAVYLCASRQRTGLGQPQHFGDGTRLSIL.

In its sample, this clone was seen a few times. The chain recombines TRBV19 with TRBJ2-5, with 7 positions matching TRBD2. Germline CDR1 and CDR2: LNHDA and SQIVND (reference sequence). V was clipped by 3 bases and J by 1 base; unmatched bases: 8. The CDR3 extends over 16 amino acids. The DNA of the CDR3 is TGTGCCAGTAGTATGATTGGCGGGGGAGCCCAAGAGACCCAGTACTTC. This codes for CASSMIGGGAQETQYF.

This clone was counted only a few times. This rearrangement joins TRBV9 to TRBJ2-2; D might be TRBD1 (6 bases). CDR3 size: 16 residues. CDR1 is SGDLS and CDR2 is YYNGEE in the germline V gene. V was clipped by 0 bases and J by 4 bases, with 13 bases between them. This CDR3 is CASSVGQGLGTGELFF. The CDR3 DNA sequence: TGTGCCAGCAGCGTAGGGCAGGGGCTTGGCACCGGGGAGCTGTTTTTT.

The V call is TRBV11-3, the J call TRBJ2-5; the match to TRBD2 covers 12 bases. The germline V gene encodes CDR1 SGHNT and CDR2 YENEEA. The CDR3 totals 17 residues. With 5 bases clipped from V and 1 base from J, the junction kept 8 bases outside the gene matches. The CDR3 DNA sequence: TGTGCCAGCAGCACGGGACTAGCGGGCGGACCCCAAGAGACCCAGTACTTC. It specifies CASSTGLAGGPQETQYF.

This chain links TRBV7-2 with TRBJ1-5, with 8 positions matching TRBD1. The junction had 12 bases not matched to a gene; V was cut back by 4 bases and J by 4 bases. Germline loops: CDR1 SGHTA, CDR2 FQGNSA. This CDR3 spans 17 amino acids. CDR3 region: CASSYGSGGWGNQPQHF. CDR3 DNA sequence: TGTGCCAGCAGCTACGGATCAGGGGGCTGGGGTAATCAGCCCCAGCATTTT.

The rearrangement joins TRBV6-6 to TRBJ1-5; 7 bases line up with TRBD1. V was pared by 6 bases and J by 3 bases, with 2 bases of the junction left unmatched. The CDR3 is 13 amino acids. Germline V lookup: CDR1 MNHNY, CDR2 SVGAGI (reference sequence). The CDR3 loop is CASRDRNNQPQHF. The CDR3 coding sequence is TGTGCCAGCAGGGACAGGAACAATCAGCCCCAGCATTTT.

The rearrangement uses TRBV29-1 and TRBJ2-1, with TRBD2 matching 14 bases. The CDR3 contains 14 residues. Germline V lookup: CDR1 SQVTM, CDR2 ANQGSEA. V shed 6 bases and J 8 bases; nucleotides not matched to a gene: 6. CDR3 DNA: TGCAGCGTAGAGGGACTAGCGGGAGTGTATGAGCAGTTCTTC. Its protein is CSVEGLAGVYEQFF.

The rearrangement links TRBV10-3 to TRBJ2-1; possibly TRBD2 for D (6 bases). The CDR3 runs 15 residues. Germline V gene data show CDR1 as ENHRY and CDR2 as SYGVKD. Between the trimmed V and J ends, which lost 3 bases and 2 bases, there was a span of 11 bases. The CDR3, as DNA: TGTGCCATCAGTGATGTGGGCGGGGCCTACAATGAGCAGTTCTTC. Amino acids: CAISDVGGAYNEQFF.

The rearrangement joins TRBV19 to TRBJ1-2, with 8 bases aligning to TRBD1. The CDR3 extends over 17 amino acids. V gave up 6 bases and J gave up 4 bases; unmatched junction bases: 16. From germline, CDR1 is LNHDA and CDR2 SQIVND (reference sequence). DNA for the CDR3: TGTGCCAGTAGCCACCTCGGACAGGGTGGGAACTCCTATGGCTACACCTTC. Protein product: CASSHLGQGGNSYGYTF. The full variable domain, with the rest looked up from reference TRBV19 and TRBJ1-2, is DGGITQSPKYLFRKEGQNVTLSCEQNLNHDAMYWYRQDPGQGLRLIYYSQIVNDFQKGDIAEGYSVSREKKESFPLTVTSAQKNPTAFYLCASSHLGQGGNSYGYTFGSGTRLTVV.

This sequence joins TRBV29-1 and TRBJ1-2, with 8 bases that match TRBD1. V shed 7 bases, J shed 8 bases, and the junction held 12 bases outside the gene matches. The CDR3 runs to 13 residues. The germline V gene encodes CDR1 SQVTM and CDR2 ANQGSEA. CDR3 residues: CSAQGTGRRGYTF. Written as DNA, the CDR3 is TGCAGCGCCCAGGGGACAGGAAGGAGAGGCTACACCTTC.

The V and J genes are TRBV6-5 and TRBJ2-5, with 7 bases aligning to TRBD1. Germline CDR1 and CDR2: MNHEY and SVGAGI. The CDR3 totals 12 residues. The ends lost 8 bases at V and 3 bases at J; junction bases unmatched: 3. The DNA for the CDR3 is TGTGCCAGCGGGGACAGAAAAGAGACCCAGTACTTC. Its protein product is CASGDRKETQYF.

This clone showed up just a few times. V gene TRBV2 combines with J gene TRBJ2-7; D gene unclear. Per germline, CDR1 SNHLY and CDR2 FYNNEI. V shed 5 bases and J shed 5 bases, with 13 bases lying between them. The CDR3 is 13 amino acids. The CDR3 bases are TGTGCCAGCAGTCTTCTTCCCCAGGACGAGCAGTACTTC. As protein: CASSLLPQDEQYF.

The V and J genes are TRBV7-9 and TRBJ2-2, with 13 bases that match TRBD2. The V gene end was trimmed by 5 bases and the J gene end by 5 bases; junction bases not matched to a gene: 2. Germline V gene lookup returns CDR1 SEHNR and CDR2 FQNEAQ (reference sequence). CDR3 length: 15 amino acids. The CDR3 sequence is CASSRGLAGTGELFF. CDR3 DNA sequence: TGTGCCAGCAGCCGGGGACTAGCGGGAACCGGGGAGCTGTTTTTT.

This chain joins TRBV29-1 and TRBJ2-1; TRBD2 matches at 8 bases. CDR3 length equals 15 residues. In germline, CDR1 is SQVTM, CDR2 ANQGSEA. J was trimmed by 4 bases and V by 5 bases; bases with no gene match: 10. CDR3 in DNA: TGCAGCGTTTGGGGATCGGGAGGGGGATACAATGAGCAGTTCTTC. It encodes CSVWGSGGGYNEQFF.

This CDR3 reads CATSSMSRDQPQHF. The CDR3, as DNA: TGTGCCACCAGCAGCATGAGTCGGGATCAGCCCCAGCATTTT. V and J are TRBV15 and TRBJ1-5; D is uncertain. CDR1 LNHNV and CDR2 YYDKDF come from the germline V gene (reference sequence). The CDR3 runs to 14 residues. Trimming removed 3 bases from V and 5 bases from J, with 11 bases in between.

This clone turned up a few times. The chain links TRBV5-1 to TRBJ2-1; possibly TRBD1 for D (5 bases). The CDR3 is made up of 14 amino acids. CDR1 and CDR2 (germline): SGHRS, YFSETQ. The germline V and J ends were trimmed by 0 bases and 8 bases, with 12 bases remaining between them. DNA for the CDR3: TGCGCCAGCAGCTTGGCGGCAGGGCGCGATGAGCAGTTCTTC. Its translation is CASSLAAGRDEQFF.

This sequence joins TRBV9 and TRBJ2-1, with D possibly matching TRBD2 (5 bases). Germline assignment: CDR1 SGDLS and CDR2 YYNGEE. Trimming removed 2 bases from V and 0 bases from J, with 9 bases in between. The CDR3 contains 15 residues. The CDR3 DNA is TGTGCCAGCAGCGTTAGCGTTGGCTCCTACAATGAGCAGTTCTTC. Translation gives CASSVSVGSYNEQFF.